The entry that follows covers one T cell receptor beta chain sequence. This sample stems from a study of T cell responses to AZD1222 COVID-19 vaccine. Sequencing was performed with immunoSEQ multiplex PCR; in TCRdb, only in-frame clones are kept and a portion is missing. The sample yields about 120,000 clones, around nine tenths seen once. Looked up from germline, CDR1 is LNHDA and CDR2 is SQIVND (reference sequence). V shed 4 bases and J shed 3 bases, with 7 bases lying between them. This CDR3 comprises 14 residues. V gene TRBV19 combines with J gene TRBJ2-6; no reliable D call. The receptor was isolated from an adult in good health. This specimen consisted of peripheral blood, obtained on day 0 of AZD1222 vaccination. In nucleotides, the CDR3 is TGTGCCAGTAGTAAAACGGGTGGGGCCAACGTCCTGACTTTC. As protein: CASSKTGGANVLTF.